This T cell receptor beta chain was retrieved from a study of cytomegalovirus exposure and HLA in healthy donors (TCRdb year 2017). Looking at the study overall: In an earlier analysis of under 750 of the donors, approximately 260 Gb of sequence data and 100 million or so unique TCR beta sequences from 150 million to 200 million T cells were reported. Approximately 330 gigabases of sequencing data and 75 million to 85 million unique TCR sequences made up an early release that covered over 550 HLA-typed donors. Of the roughly 400 genotyped donors, 81% fell in the genetic ancestry cluster associated with self-reported Caucasian donors. The aim of the study was to test whether cataloging public T cell receptors could identify signatures of past pathogen exposure. The study used immunosequencing to profile the T cell repertoires of approximately 690 subjects and linked those repertoires to cytomegalovirus serostatus. Along with the approximately 700-subject first cohort, a separate validation cohort of over a hundred different subjects was used. The study combined high-throughput TCR immunosequencing, statistical association of individual TCRs with disease status, and machine learning to predict cytomegalovirus infection status. In a later analysis, previously published TCR beta repertoires from hundreds of donors were re-analyzed and high-resolution HLA genotyping was added so that TCR occurrence patterns could be studied. Rather than using new phenotypic data, the later analysis identified candidate immune exposures from TCR beta sequences and from how often those sequences occurred across donors. An earlier analysis of 587 of the donors applied high-throughput TCR beta sequencing to assess whether each TCR beta V gene segment acted as functional or pseudogenic. Donor age, sex, ethnicity and CMV serostatus were compiled alongside the repertoire data. A later genetic analysis used genome-wide SNP genotypes for about 55% of the 666 donors, treating that subset as a discovery cohort. Every discovery cohort repertoire had been produced on one sequencing platform. HLA typing covered class I and class II loci at four-digit resolution. The number of donors typed differed by locus, with 629-630 for A, B, C, DRB1 and DQB1, roughly 520 for DQA1, 606 for DPA1, and 450 to 480 for DPB1. Several DR-DQ haplotypes were treated as single units for association and clustering because of strong linkage in the cohort. On average, over 200,000 unique TCR beta nucleotide sequences were sequenced per donor among a few hundred genotyped donors of the cohort, with 15% to 20% of those sequences being non-productive.

The cohort consisted of 670 or so healthy bone marrow donors. All cohort members were sampled while nominally healthy, although unrecorded immune exposures were likely present. The donor tested CMV seronegative, placing the donor among the approximately 400 seronegative members of the cohort. A peripheral blood sample was collected from each donor, and TCR beta sequencing was performed on peripheral blood mononuclear cells. The Qiagen DNeasy Blood Extraction Kit was used to extract genomic DNA from the blood cell samples. This clone was recorded once. Its antigen is unknown. Qualities for individual bases were not recorded, and no much larger clone is one base off. There are 15 amino acids in the CDR3, from cysteine to phenylalanine inclusive. CDR3 DNA only is kept here, 45 bases in frame from base 1. CDR1 KGHSH and CDR2 LQKENI were looked up in the germline V gene. V is reduced by 2 bases and J by 1 base, leaving a spacing of 9 bases between them.

General conclusions and limits of the study: Most CMV-associated TCR beta chains appeared to be HLA-restricted in a later analysis, and the HLA associations seemed to be driven largely by CMV exposure. In a later analysis, several top co-occurrence clusters were reported to appear linked to parvovirus B19, influenza, CMV and Epstein-Barr virus. In a later analysis, HLA-associated TCR beta chains were found to be more clonally expanded and to have lower generation probabilities than equally common non-associated chains. A group of highly shared sequence variants was considered likely to be a technical artifact of the sequencing pipeline. Because HLA typing was unavailable for some donors at each locus, only the typed subset was used in association tests. Strong co-occurrence of HLA alleles, especially DR and DQ, made assigning TCR associations to individual alleles difficult. A total of 150 or so TCR beta chains were listed by the study as associated with cytomegalovirus. Because the 87-base-pair reads could not distinguish some IMGT-functional V segments, including TRBV6-2 and TRBV6-3, those segments were excluded. Correlated functional status among segregating V segments might be attributable to linkage disequilibrium, but an unknown experimental factor could not be ruled out. While some public TCRs were present in many individuals, most TCR sequences turned up only very rarely across donors. The cohort was sequenced for TCR beta chains only, and without alpha or paired-chain data the features that could be detected were limited. Broadly in line with IMGT annotations, most TCR beta V segments showed up in productive rearrangements about 87% or about 30% of the time in an earlier analysis of several hundred of the donors. In a later genetic analysis, a missense DCLRE1C variant was associated with V-gene and J-gene trimming of TCR beta chains, and the association was replicated in an independent cohort. A further reported finding was that TCR beta sequences accurately predicted the HLA-A and HLA-B alleles for most subjects in the first cohort. The authors suggested that the approach could potentially be extended to other disease states and immunological phenotypes. In a later analysis, TCR association rates were found to vary across HLA loci, with the most associated TCRs seen for DRB1 alleles and the fewest for HLA-C alleles. Because counts were too low, more than 15 rarely observed V segments, including chromosome 9 orphons, were left out of the earlier analysis of 587 of the donors. In vitro tests confirmed that a few of the cytomegalovirus-associated TCR beta chains recognize cytomegalovirus antigens. Sequencing depth was assumed to be roughly uniform across donors in the presence/absence analyses, though that assumption may not hold. The classifier was reported to diagnose cytomegalovirus status with high specificity and sensitivity in both the original and validation cohorts. A later genetic analysis reported fewer N-insertions in productive TCRs among donors in an Asian-associated ancestry cluster than the approximately 670-donor mean. The only immune exposure information available for the cohort was CMV serostatus. At a false discovery rate of 0.05, a later analysis linked 16,000 or so TCR beta sequences to specific HLA alleles.

The protocol used for the library was the immunoSEQ multiplex PCR assay. The multiplex PCR relied on a mix of 60 forward primers for TCR Vbeta segments and 13 reverse primers for TCR Jbeta segments. The CDR3 region of rearranged TCR beta genes was amplified from genomic DNA with a multiplex PCR assay. The amplified TCR beta libraries were sequenced on the Illumina HiSeq System as 87-base-pair reads. The authors processed their data as follows. Across the roughly 640 repertoires, a later analysis counted roughly 77 million unique TCR beta chains, roughly 11 million of which were shared by at least two donors. A nearest-neighbor algorithm error-corrected the raw reads and collapsed the reads into unique sequences, merging closely related sequences to remove PCR and sequencing errors. Alignment of CDR3 sequences to IMGT reference sequences was used to assign V, D and J gene segments. Each retained sequence needed at least a six-nucleotide match to both a V gene segment and a J gene segment. Rearrangements were classified as productive when the CDR3 lacked stop codons and remained in frame with V and J, and all other rearrangements were classified as non-productive. Following IMGT convention, CDR3 was defined as the stretch from the second conserved V-encoded cysteine up to the conserved J-encoded phenylalanine. The earlier analysis of about 590 of the donors excluded sequences that lacked an unambiguous match to a single V gene segment. An earlier analysis of some 610 of the donors called V segments functional above 56.7% productive rearrangements and segregating when the between-donor standard deviation exceeded 5%. A statistical classification framework was built for diagnosing cytomegalovirus status from the catalog of TCR beta chain sequences. A later analysis assigned V and J genes by comparing TCR nucleotide sequences with IMGT/GENE-DB human TR gene sequences. In a later analysis, CDR3 sequences and most-parsimonious VDJ recombination scenarios were assigned using the TCRdist pipeline. In a later analysis, each TCR beta chain was defined by its CDR3 amino acid sequence together with its V-gene family, and reads without a unique V-gene family were excluded. To address suspected cross-contamination and a sequencing artifact, a later analysis removed around 600 highly shared, low-generation-probability nucleotide sequences. In a later analysis, a clonal expansion index for each public chain was calculated from normalized within-repertoire ranks of inferred template counts. Generation probabilities in a later analysis came from a VDJ recombination model fitted to out-of-frame rearrangements, and those results were checked against IGoR. Hypergeometric tests were used in a later analysis to score TCR-TCR, TCR-HLA and TCR-CMV co-occurrence, with a repertoire-size bias correction applied to the TCR pairs. False discovery rates were estimated in a later analysis by permuting HLA or CMV assignments 20 times. A later analysis grouped co-occurring TCRs with DBSCAN, adding TCRdist sequence similarity when clustering within HLA-allele-positive subsets. Repertoires with fewer than 30,000 or more than 120,000 public chains were left out of co-occurrence clustering, as were about 5 repertoires with anomalous nucleotide sharing. TCRdb carries this immuneACCESS record with in-frame sequences only. Its versions omit some clonotypes, under half of them owing to an unresolved V gene in the studies checked, with the rest unexplained. From that table come the V and J calls and clone size; the DNA was used to work out D and trimming. The sample table lists about 130,000 clones, 75% to 85% of them with a count of one. The ten largest clones represent roughly 2.5% of the sample.

The chain is assembled from TRBV18 and TRBJ1-3, and perhaps TRBD1 as D gene, on 5 matching bases. Sequences were obtained from PBMCs. This sequence was found in a man younger than 45 in good health and CMV-seronegative. CDR3 loop: CASSPGQPSGNTIYF. The DNA sequence is as follows: TGTGCCAGCTCACCAGGACAACCATCTGGAAACACCATATATTTT.